These 17 T cell receptor beta chains were all obtained from the same sample, sequenced in a study of blood T cell repertoires in COVID-19 (dated by TCRdb to 2020 to 2022). The receptor library was made with the immunoSEQ multiplex PCR assay. TCRdb obtained this table from immuneACCESS and retained in-frame rearrangements with V and J assigned. These tables miss some clones; where compared with another copy, unresolved V genes account for less than half of the shortfall, and the remainder is unexplained. The sample yields over 85,000 clones; about nine tenths were counted once. Together, the top ten hold less than 4.5% of the sample. The sample comprised peripheral blood. These receptor sequences come from a man younger than 35 with acute or convalescent COVID-19.

The genes are TRBV5-5 and TRBJ2-1; TRBD2 agrees at 11 bases. Germline CDR1 and CDR2: SGHKS and YYEKEE (reference sequence). V was clipped by 5 bases and J by 7 bases; unmatched bases: 8. This CDR3 is built from 15 residues. CDR3 sequence reads: CASRGVAGGQNEQFF. The DNA for the CDR3 is TGTGCCAGCAGGGGAGTAGCGGGAGGGCAGAATGAGCAGTTCTTC.

This clone was seen a few times. The gene calls are TRBV25-1 and TRBJ1-4; TRBD1 is a possible D gene (6 bases). The ends were cut back, 7 bases at V and 4 bases at J, with 22 bases in the middle. This CDR3 region has 17 residues. Germline CDR1 is MGHDK and CDR2 is SYGVNS. The CDR3: CASTDPKGEGGNEKLFF. As DNA, the CDR3 is TGTGCCAGCACAGACCCCAAAGGGGAAGGGGGTAATGAAAAACTGTTTTTT.

The chain combines TRBV6-6 with TRBJ1-2; D remains ambiguous. CDR1 and CDR2 (germline): MNHNY, SVGAGI (reference sequence). The CDR3 spans 11 residues. V lost 5 bases to trimming and J lost 4 bases, with 5 bases between them. The CDR3: CASSAGYGYTF. The CDR3 region has the DNA TGTGCCAGCAGTGCAGGCTATGGCTACACCTTC.

The rearrangement uses TRBV7-9 and TRBJ2-5, with D unresolved. Trimming removed 1 base from V and 5 bases from J, with 14 bases in between. The germline CDR1 and CDR2 sequences are SEHNR and FQNEAQ (reference sequence). The CDR3 is 15 residues long. This CDR3 is CASSLVEQLGETQYF. The CDR3 nucleotides read TGTGCCAGCAGCTTAGTGGAACAGTTGGGCGAGACCCAGTACTTC. Using reference TRBV7-9 and TRBJ2-5 for the parts outside the CDR3, the full variable domain is DTGVSQNPRHKITKRGQNVTFRCDPISEHNRLYWYRQTLGQGPEFLTYFQNEAQLEKSRLLSDRFSAERPKGSFSTLEIQRTEQGDSAMYLCASSLVEQLGETQYFGPGTRLLVL.

The chain has TRBV19 and TRBJ1-4, with no clear D. Germline V gives CDR1 LNHDA, CDR2 SQIVND (reference sequence). This CDR3 is 14 amino acids long. The V gene lost 7 bases and the J gene lost 0 bases, with 9 bases spanning the gap. The CDR3 sequence: CASNDGTTNEKLFF. The CDR3 DNA reads TGTGCCAGTAACGACGGGACAACTAATGAAAAACTGTTTTTT. The complete variable domain, with remaining parts taken from reference TRBV19 and TRBJ1-4, reads DGGITQSPKYLFRKEGQNVTLSCEQNLNHDAMYWYRQDPGQGLRLIYYSQIVNDFQKGDIAEGYSVSREKKESFPLTVTSAQKNPTAFYLCASNDGTTNEKLFFGSGTQLSVL.

This chain joins TRBV27 and TRBJ2-7, with 9 bases identical to TRBD2. J lost 3 bases, V lost 2 bases, and 8 bases had no gene match. The CDR3 loop spans 16 amino acids. Looked up from germline, CDR1 is MNHEY and CDR2 is SMNVEV (reference sequence). The chain's CDR3 is CASSLIGLAGLYEQYF. Written as DNA, the CDR3 is TGTGCCAGCAGTTTAATTGGGCTAGCGGGACTCTACGAGCAGTACTTC.

The rearrangement joins TRBV7-9 to TRBJ2-7, with 8 bases lining up with TRBD2. In germline, CDR1 is SEHNR, CDR2 FQNEAQ (reference sequence). The CDR3 is made up of 14 amino acids. V lost 4 bases to trimming and J lost 2 bases; unmatched junction nucleotides: 4. In DNA, the CDR3 is TGTGCCAGCAGCTCCACTAGCGGTCCCTACGAGCAGTACTTC. Its translation: CASSSTSGPYEQYF.

Here the CDR3 reads CASSIESRGNYGYTF. CDR3 nucleotide sequence: TGTGCCAGTAGTATAGAAAGCAGGGGCAACTATGGCTACACCTTC. J is TRBJ1-2 and V is TRBV19, with D maybe TRBD1 (6 bases). V was trimmed by 0 bases and J by 2 bases, leaving 10 bases between them. This CDR3 contains 15 residues. Per germline, CDR1 LNHDA and CDR2 SQIVND (reference sequence).

The rearrangement uses TRBV23-1 and TRBJ2-3, with 7 bases matching TRBD1. TRBV23-1 is recorded as an ORF, its role being uncertain. Unmatched junction bases numbered 3, after V lost 2 bases and J lost 1 base. The CDR3 length is 15 residues. The CDR3 protein is CASSQGRGCTDTQYF. The CDR3 coding sequence is TGCGCCAGCAGTCAAGGCAGGGGGTGCACAGATACGCAGTATTTT.

CDR3 nucleotides: TGTGCCAGCAGCTCCCGGGCGGGGAACACTGAAGCTTTCTTT. Its protein product is CASSSRAGNTEAFF. This chain connects TRBV7-9 to TRBJ1-1; D uncertain. V was shortened by 4 bases and J by 1 base, with 10 bases between the two germline ends. Per germline, CDR1 SEHNR and CDR2 FQNEAQ (reference sequence). This CDR3 has 14 residues.

The V gene is TRBV27, the J gene TRBJ1-1; maybe TRBD1 (5 bases). The germline V and J ends were trimmed by 3 bases and 4 bases, with 15 bases remaining between them. From germline, CDR1 is MNHEY and CDR2 SMNVEV (reference sequence). There are 15 residues in the CDR3. Here the CDR3 DNA reads TGTGCCAGCAGTTTCAACGGGGCCGGGGGCACTGAAGCTTTCTTT. Translated, it gives CASSFNGAGGTEAFF.

J is TRBJ1-5 and V is TRBV19; 9 nucleotides align to TRBD1. Germline CDR1 and CDR2: LNHDA and SQIVND (reference sequence). The CDR3 sequence is 17 residues long. The V segment lost 8 bases and the J segment 5 bases; nucleotides outside the gene matches: 16. CDR3 protein: CASYASPGQGLHQPQHF. In nucleotides, the CDR3 is TGTGCCAGTTACGCCTCCCCGGGACAGGGTCTTCATCAGCCCCAGCATTTT.

The rearrangement uses TRBV5-4 and TRBJ2-1, with a possible D match to TRBD1 (6 bases). V was trimmed by 1 base and J by 4 bases, leaving 9 bases between them. This CDR3 region has 14 residues. Germline V CDR1 and CDR2: SGHNT, YYREEE (reference sequence). In nucleotides, the CDR3 is TGTGCCAGCAGCTTGAGACAGGCATACAATGAGCAGTTCTTC. This encodes CASSLRQAYNEQFF.

V is TRBV20-1 and J is TRBJ2-7; possible D gene TRBD1, 5 bases. The V end lost 3 bases, the J end lost 5 bases, and 20 bases lay between the germline ends. Germline CDR1 reads DFQATT; CDR2 reads SNEGSKA (reference sequence). This CDR3 comprises 15 residues. Here the CDR3 reads CSASGALSGLNEQYF. In nucleotides, the CDR3 is TGCAGTGCTAGTGGTGCCTTGTCAGGGTTAAACGAGCAGTACTTC.

This clone was observed a single time. The V gene is TRBV5-1, the J gene TRBJ2-7, with D perhaps matching TRBD2 (6 bases). V was cut by 0 bases and J by 0 bases, with 16 bases left in between. The CDR3 has 17 residues. Per the germline V gene, CDR1 is SGHRS and CDR2 is YFSETQ. The CDR3 here is CASSLDRVRESSYEQYF. CDR3 in DNA: TGCGCCAGCAGCTTGGATCGGGTACGGGAGAGCTCCTACGAGCAGTACTTC. The whole variable domain, filled in from reference TRBV5-1 and TRBJ2-7, reads KAGVTQTPRYLIKTRGQQVTLSCSPISGHRSVSWYQQTPGQGLQFLFEYFSETQRNKGNFPGRFSGRQFSNSRSEMNVSTLELGDSALYLCASSLDRVRESSYEQYFGPGTRLTVT.

The V and J genes are TRBV7-6 and TRBJ1-1; TRBD1 agrees at 7 bases. This CDR3 contains 15 residues. The germline V gene encodes CDR1 SGHVS and CDR2 FNYEAQ. J was trimmed by 2 bases and V by 4 bases; bases with no gene match: 7. The CDR3 bases are TGTGCCAGCAGCTCCATGGGACAGACCAACACTGAAGCTTTCTTT. Amino acids: CASSSMGQTNTEAFF.

This rearrangement joins TRBV6-1 to TRBJ2-1, with TRBD1 matching 7 bases. CDR1 MNHNS and CDR2 SASEGT come from the germline V gene. V gave up 2 bases and J gave up 0 bases; unmatched junction bases: 13. The CDR3 spans 19 residues. This CDR3 is CASSEYPLRGPGSYNEQFF. For the CDR3, the DNA is TGTGCCAGCAGTGAATACCCGTTGAGGGGGCCCGGCTCCTACAATGAGCAGTTCTTC.